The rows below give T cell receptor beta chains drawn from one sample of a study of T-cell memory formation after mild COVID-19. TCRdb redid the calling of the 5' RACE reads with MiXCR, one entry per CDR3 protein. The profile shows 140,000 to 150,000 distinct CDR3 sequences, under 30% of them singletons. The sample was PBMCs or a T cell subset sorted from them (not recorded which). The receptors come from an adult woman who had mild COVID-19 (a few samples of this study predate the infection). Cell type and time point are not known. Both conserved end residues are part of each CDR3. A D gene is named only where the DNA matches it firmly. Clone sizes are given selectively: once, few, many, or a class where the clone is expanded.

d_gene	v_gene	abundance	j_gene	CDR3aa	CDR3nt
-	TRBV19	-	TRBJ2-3	CASSTGRSTDTQYF	TGTGCCAGTAGTACGGGACGGAGCACAGATACGCAGTATTTT
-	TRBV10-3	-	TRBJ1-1	CAISVAAGGYDTEAFF	TGTGCCATCAGTGTCGCGGCGGGGGGCTATGACACTGAAGCTTTCTTT
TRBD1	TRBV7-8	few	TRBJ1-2	CASSEWTGEPYGYTF	TGTGCCAGCAGCGAATGGACAGGGGAACCCTATGGCTACACCTTC
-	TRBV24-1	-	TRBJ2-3	CATSDSTGTVPYTQYF	TGTGCCACCAGTGATTCTACAGGGACCGTCCCTTATACGCAGTATTTT
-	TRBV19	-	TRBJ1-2	CASSTGTEHNYGYTF	TGTGCCAGTAGCACCGGGACGGAGCATAACTATGGCTACACCTTC
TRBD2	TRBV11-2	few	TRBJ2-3	CASSLTSGKDTQYF	TGTGCCAGCAGCTTAACTAGCGGGAAAGATACGCAGTATTTT
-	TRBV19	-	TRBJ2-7	CASSIAGASYEQYF	TGTGCCAGTAGTATAGCGGGAGCGAGCTACGAGCAGTACTTC
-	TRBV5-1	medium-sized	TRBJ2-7	CASSLEILDEQYF	TGCGCCAGCAGCTTGGAAATATTGGACGAGCAGTACTTC
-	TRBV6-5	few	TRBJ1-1	CASSYSTTEAFF	TGTGCCAGCAGTTACTCGACAACTGAAGCTTTCTTT
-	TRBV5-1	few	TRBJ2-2	CASSLRPTGELFF	TGCGCCAGCAGCTTGAGACCTACCGGGGAGCTGTTTTTT
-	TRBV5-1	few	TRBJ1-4	CASSLERSEKLFF	TGCGCCAGCAGCTTGGAACGGAGTGAAAAACTGTTTTTT
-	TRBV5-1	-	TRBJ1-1	CASSLSGRGTEAFF	TGCGCCAGCAGCTTGTCAGGGAGAGGGACTGAAGCTTTCTTT
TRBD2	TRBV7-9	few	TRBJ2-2	CASSLEDGGFYTGELFF	TGTGCCAGCAGCTTAGAGGACGGGGGGTTCTACACCGGGGAGCTGTTTTTT
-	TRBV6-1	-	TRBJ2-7	CASTSSYEQYF	TGTGCCAGTACAAGCTCCTACGAGCAGTACTTC
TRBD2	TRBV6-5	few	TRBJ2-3	CASSPEAGDQDTQYF	TGTGCCAGCAGCCCGGAGGCGGGAGACCAAGATACGCAGTATTTT
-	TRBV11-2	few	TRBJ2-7	CASSPSHLGFEQYF	TGTGCCAGCAGCCCCAGCCATCTGGGCTTCGAGCAGTACTTC
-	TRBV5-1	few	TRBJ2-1	CASRSTQFF	TGCGCCAGCAGGTCCACGCAGTTCTTC
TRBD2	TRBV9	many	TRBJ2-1	CASSVGTSGRNEQFF	TGTGCCAGCAGCGTGGGGACTAGCGGGAGAAATGAGCAGTTCTTC
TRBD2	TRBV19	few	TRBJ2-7	CASSTGGDYYEQYF	TGTGCCAGTAGCACAGGAGGGGACTACTACGAGCAGTACTTC
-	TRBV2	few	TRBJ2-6	CASQEGTGANVLTF	TGTGCCAGCCAGGAGGGAACTGGGGCCAACGTCCTGACTTTC
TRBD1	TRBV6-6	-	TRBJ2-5	CASTGTGARETQYF	TGTGCCAGCACCGGGACAGGCGCCCGGGAGACCCAGTACTTC
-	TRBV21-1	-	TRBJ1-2	CASSKGQGGSYGYTF	TGTGCCAGCAGCAAAGGGCAGGGCGGAAGTTATGGCTACACCTTC
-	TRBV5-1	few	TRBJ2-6	CASSFGGSGANVLTF	TGCGCCAGCAGCTTTGGGGGTTCTGGGGCCAACGTCCTGACTTTC
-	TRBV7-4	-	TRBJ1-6	CASSPRSLGADDSPLHF	TGTGCCAGCAGCCCCCGATCACTAGGAGCGGATGATTCACCCCTCCACTTT
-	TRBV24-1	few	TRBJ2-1	CATSDIDRAQGWQFF	TGTGCCACCAGTGATATCGATCGAGCTCAGGGCTGGCAGTTCTTC
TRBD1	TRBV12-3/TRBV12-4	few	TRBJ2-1	CASSLAALAPGQGYNEQFF	TGTGCCAGCAGTTTAGCGGCCCTAGCTCCGGGACAGGGGTACAATGAGCAGTTCTTC
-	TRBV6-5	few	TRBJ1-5	CASRQFNSNQPQHF	TGTGCCAGCAGACAGTTTAATAGCAATCAGCCCCAGCATTTT
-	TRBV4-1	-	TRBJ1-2	CASSQAWDTNYGYTF	TGCGCCAGCAGCCAAGCCTGGGACACCAACTATGGCTACACCTTC